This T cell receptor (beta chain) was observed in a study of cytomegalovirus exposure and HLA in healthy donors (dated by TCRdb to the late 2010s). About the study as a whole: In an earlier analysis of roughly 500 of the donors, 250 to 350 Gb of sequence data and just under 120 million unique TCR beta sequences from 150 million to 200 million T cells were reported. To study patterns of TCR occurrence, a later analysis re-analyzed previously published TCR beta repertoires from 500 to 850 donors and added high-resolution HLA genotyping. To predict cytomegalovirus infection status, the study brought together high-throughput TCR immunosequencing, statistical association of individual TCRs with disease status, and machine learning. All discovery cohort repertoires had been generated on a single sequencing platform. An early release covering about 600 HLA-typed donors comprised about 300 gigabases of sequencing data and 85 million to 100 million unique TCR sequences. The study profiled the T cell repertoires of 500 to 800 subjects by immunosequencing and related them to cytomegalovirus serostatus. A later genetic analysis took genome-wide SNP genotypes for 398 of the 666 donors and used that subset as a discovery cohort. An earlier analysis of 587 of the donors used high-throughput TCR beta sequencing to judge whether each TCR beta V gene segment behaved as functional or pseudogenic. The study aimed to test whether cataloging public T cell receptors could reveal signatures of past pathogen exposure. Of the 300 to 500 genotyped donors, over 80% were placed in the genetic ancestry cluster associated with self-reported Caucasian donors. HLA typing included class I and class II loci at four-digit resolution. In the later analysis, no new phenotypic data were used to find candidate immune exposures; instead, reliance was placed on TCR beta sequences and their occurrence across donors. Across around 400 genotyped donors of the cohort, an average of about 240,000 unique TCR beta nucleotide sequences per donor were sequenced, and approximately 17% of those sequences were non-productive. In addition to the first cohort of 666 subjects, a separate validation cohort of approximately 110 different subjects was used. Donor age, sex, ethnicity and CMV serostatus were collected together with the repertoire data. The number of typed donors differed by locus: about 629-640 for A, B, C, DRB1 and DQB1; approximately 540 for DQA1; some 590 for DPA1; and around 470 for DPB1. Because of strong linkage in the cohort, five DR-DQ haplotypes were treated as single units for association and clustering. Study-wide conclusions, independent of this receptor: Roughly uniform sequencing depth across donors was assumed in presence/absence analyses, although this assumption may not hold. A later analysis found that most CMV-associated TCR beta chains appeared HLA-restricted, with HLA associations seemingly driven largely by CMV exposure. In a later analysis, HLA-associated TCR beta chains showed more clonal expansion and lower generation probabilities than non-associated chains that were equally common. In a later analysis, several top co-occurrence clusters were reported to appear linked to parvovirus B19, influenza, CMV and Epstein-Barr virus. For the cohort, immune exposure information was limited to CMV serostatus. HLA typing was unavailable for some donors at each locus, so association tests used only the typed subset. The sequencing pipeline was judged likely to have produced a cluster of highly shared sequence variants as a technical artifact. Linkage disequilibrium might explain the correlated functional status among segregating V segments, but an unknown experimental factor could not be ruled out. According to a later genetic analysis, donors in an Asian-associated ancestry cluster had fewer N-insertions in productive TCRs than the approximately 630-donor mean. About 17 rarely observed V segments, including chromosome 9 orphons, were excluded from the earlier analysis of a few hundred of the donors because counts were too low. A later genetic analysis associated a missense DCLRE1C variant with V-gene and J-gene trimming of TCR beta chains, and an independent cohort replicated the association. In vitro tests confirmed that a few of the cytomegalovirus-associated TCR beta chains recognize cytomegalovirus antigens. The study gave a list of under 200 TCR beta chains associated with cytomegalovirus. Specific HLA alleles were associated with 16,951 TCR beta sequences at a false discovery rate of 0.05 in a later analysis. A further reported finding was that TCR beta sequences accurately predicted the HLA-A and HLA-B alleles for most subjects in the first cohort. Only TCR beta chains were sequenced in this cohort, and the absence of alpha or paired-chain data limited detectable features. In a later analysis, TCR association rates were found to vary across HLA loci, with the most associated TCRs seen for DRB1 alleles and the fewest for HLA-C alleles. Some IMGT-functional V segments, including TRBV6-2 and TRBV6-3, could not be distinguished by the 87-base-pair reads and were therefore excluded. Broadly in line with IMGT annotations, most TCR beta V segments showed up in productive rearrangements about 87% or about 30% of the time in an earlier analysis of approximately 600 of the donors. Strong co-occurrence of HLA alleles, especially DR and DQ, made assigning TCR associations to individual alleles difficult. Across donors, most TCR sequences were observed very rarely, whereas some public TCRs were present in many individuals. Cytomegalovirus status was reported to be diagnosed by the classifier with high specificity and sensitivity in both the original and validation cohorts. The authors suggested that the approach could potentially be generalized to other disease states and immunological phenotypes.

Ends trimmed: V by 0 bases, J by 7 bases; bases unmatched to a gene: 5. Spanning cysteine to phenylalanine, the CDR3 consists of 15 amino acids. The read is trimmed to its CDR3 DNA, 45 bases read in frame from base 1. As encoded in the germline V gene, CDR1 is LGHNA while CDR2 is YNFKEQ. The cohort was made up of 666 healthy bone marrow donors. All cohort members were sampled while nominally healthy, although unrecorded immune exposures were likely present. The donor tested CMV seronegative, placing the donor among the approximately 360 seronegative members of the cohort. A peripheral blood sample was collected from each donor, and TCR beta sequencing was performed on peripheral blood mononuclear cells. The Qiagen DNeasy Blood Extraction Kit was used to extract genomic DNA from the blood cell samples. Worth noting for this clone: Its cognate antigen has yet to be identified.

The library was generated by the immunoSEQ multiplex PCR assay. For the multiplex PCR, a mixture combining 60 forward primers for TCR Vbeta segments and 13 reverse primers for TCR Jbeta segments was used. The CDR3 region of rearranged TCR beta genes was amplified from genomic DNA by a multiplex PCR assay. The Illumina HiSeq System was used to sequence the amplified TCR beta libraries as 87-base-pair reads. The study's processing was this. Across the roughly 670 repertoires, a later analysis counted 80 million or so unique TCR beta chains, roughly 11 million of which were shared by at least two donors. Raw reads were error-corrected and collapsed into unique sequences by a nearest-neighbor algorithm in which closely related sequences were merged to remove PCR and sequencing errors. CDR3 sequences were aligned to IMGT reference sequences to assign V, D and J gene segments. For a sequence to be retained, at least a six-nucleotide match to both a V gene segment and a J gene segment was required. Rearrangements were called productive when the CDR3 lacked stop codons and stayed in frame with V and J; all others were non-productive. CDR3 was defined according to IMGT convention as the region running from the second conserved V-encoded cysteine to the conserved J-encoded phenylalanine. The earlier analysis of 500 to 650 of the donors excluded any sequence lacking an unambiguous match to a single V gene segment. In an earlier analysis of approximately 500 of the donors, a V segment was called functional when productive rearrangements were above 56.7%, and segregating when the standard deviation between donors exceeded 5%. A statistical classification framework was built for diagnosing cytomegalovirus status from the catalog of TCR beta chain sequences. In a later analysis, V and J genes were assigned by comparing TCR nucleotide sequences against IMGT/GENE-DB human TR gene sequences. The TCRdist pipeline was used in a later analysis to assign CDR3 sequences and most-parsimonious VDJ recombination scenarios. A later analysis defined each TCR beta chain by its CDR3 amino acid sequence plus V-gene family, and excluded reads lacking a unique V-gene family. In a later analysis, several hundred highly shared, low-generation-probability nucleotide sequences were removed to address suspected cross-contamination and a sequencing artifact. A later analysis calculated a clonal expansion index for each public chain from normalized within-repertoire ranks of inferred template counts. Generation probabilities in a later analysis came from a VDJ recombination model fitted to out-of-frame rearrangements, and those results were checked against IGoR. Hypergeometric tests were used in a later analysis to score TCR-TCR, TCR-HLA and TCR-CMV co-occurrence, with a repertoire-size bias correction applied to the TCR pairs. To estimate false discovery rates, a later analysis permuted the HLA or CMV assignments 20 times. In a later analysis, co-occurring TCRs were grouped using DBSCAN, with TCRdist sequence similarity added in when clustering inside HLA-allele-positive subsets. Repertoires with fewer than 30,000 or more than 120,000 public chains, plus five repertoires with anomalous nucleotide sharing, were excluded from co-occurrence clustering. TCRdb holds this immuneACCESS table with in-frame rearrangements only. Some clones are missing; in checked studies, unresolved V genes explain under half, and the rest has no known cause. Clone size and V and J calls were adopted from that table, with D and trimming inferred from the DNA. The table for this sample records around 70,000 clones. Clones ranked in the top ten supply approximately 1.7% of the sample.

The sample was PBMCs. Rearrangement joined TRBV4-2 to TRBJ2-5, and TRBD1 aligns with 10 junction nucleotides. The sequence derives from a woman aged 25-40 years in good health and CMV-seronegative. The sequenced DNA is TGTGCCAGCAGCCAAGATGAAGGACAGGGGGGGACCCAGTACTTC. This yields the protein CASSQDEGQGGTQYF.